The 2 T cell receptor beta chains reported below all come from one sample, sequenced in a study of T cell changes during pregnancy in multiple sclerosis. Assay used: immunoSEQ multiplex PCR; TCRdb lists only in-frame clones, some missing. There are about 110,000 clones in the sample; 91% occur only once, and around 1.6% lies in the top ten. The specimen was peripheral blood, collected before pregnancy. The receptors shown here come from a female donor with multiple sclerosis, enrolled in a pregnancy study.

This clone was counted once. The DNA of the CDR3 is TGTGCCAGCAGATCCGGGACAGGGGTGACTGAAGCTTTCTTT. Protein: CASRSGTGVTEAFF. The rearrangement joins TRBV6-1 to TRBJ1-1, with 10 bases identical to TRBD1. CDR3 length equals 14 residues. V shed 6 bases and J 5 bases; nucleotides not matched to a gene: 6. Germline V lookup: CDR1 MNHNS, CDR2 SASEGT.

The chain has TRBV5-1 and TRBJ2-7; 9 bases fit TRBD1. The V segment lost 0 bases and the J segment 6 bases; nucleotides outside the gene matches: 7. The CDR3 is 15 residues long. Per the germline V gene, CDR1 is SGHRS and CDR2 is YFSETQ. The CDR3: CASSLEVTGGTEQYF. The CDR3 nucleotides are TGCGCCAGCAGCTTGGAGGTGACAGGGGGTACCGAGCAGTACTTC.